These 8 T cell receptor beta chains share one sample of origin, sequenced in a study of T cells in narcolepsy. Assay: immunoSEQ multiplex PCR; the TCRdb copy retains only in-frame clones and omits some. The repertoire holds 15,000 to 20,000 clones, with 86% as singletons. The sample was memory (CD45RA-) CD4+ T cells from blood. The receptors were sampled from a human donor in good health.

The V and J genes are TRBV14 and TRBJ2-7, with D perhaps TRBD1 or TRBD2 (6 bases each). This CDR3 region has 13 residues. Germline CDR1 SGHDN, CDR2 FVKESK. Trimming took 3 bases from V and 10 from J, leaving 16 bases between them. CDR3 in DNA: TGTGCCAGCAGCCAGGACTATGGGGGCGTACAGTACTTC. Translating it yields CASSQDYGGVQYF.

The chain carries TRBV30 and TRBJ2-3, with 7 bases fitting TRBD2. Germline CDR1 is GTSNPN and CDR2 is SVGIG (reference sequence). V dropped 5 bases and J dropped 6; count of bases not matched to a gene: 14. This CDR3 region has 15 residues. The CDR3 DNA sequence: TGTGCCTGGCACCGAGCGGGATTAGTCTACGATACGCAGTATTTT. This codes for CAWHRAGLVYDTQYF.

The V gene is TRBV30, the J gene TRBJ2-3; D possibly corresponds to TRBD2 (7 bases). Germline lookup yields CDR1 GTSNPN and CDR2 SVGIG (reference sequence). The CDR3 spans 16 residues. The V gene lost 0 bases and the J gene lost 4 bases, with 17 bases spanning the gap. The CDR3 loop is CAWSVLVGGLADTQYF. The CDR3 coding sequence is TGTGCCTGGAGTGTACTTGTGGGGGGGCTGGCAGATACGCAGTATTTT. The whole variable domain, remainder taken from reference TRBV30 and TRBJ2-3, is SQTIHQWPATLVQPVGSPLSLECTVEGTSNPNLYWYRQAAGRGLQLLFYSVGIGQISSEVPQNLSASRPQDRQFILSSKKLLLSDSGFYLCAWSVLVGGLADTQYFGPGTRLTVL.

The chain recombines TRBV4-3 with TRBJ2-7; D could derive from TRBD1 or TRBD2 (5 bases each). V was pared by 2 bases and J by 3 bases, with 17 bases between. CDR3 length: 16 residues. Germline loops: CDR1 LGHNA, CDR2 YSLEER. The CDR3 here is CASSQSTGTGFYEQYF. Written as DNA, the CDR3 is TGCGCCAGCAGCCAATCCACCGGGACGGGGTTCTACGAGCAGTACTTC.

The chain links TRBV7-8 to TRBJ2-2; 7 nucleotides agree with TRBD1. Per germline, CDR1 SGHVS and CDR2 FQNEAQ. After removal of 7 bases from V and 5 bases from J, the junction contained 13 bases not matched to a gene. The CDR3 is made up of 16 amino acids. CDR3 loop: CASNLLSGTETGELFF. In DNA form, the CDR3 reads TGTGCCAGCAATCTTTTATCGGGGACAGAAACCGGGGAGCTGTTTTTT.

The table lists this clone with a few counts. V is TRBV6-1 and J is TRBJ1-2, with D hard to call. Germline CDR1 is MNHNS and CDR2 is SASEGT. The V end lost 4 bases, the J end lost 4 bases, and 10 bases lay between the germline ends. The CDR3 is made up of 13 amino acids. The CDR3 here is CASSGEGFYGYTF. CDR3 nucleotides: TGTGCCAGCAGTGGGGAGGGCTTCTATGGCTACACCTTC.

This clone was counted a single time. This chain uses TRBV18 with TRBJ1-1; possibly TRBD1 for D (5 bases). This CDR3 is 14 amino acids long. Trimming pared 6 bases from V and 1 base from J, leaving 12 bases between. The germline V gene encodes CDR1 KGHSH and CDR2 LQKENI. The CDR3: CASSRDGKNTEAFF. The CDR3 DNA reads TGTGCCAGCTCGCGGGACGGGAAGAACACTGAAGCTTTCTTT.

This clone came up a few times. The V gene is TRBV5-1, the J gene TRBJ2-1, with D possibly TRBD2 on 6 matching bases. Germline V gene lookup returns CDR1 SGHRS and CDR2 YFSETQ. Trimming took off 1 base at V and 7 bases at J, with 12 bases between the two ends. This CDR3 is 14 amino acids long. CDR3 sequence: CASSLWGELNEQFF. In DNA form, the CDR3 reads TGCGCCAGCAGCTTGTGGGGGGAATTAAATGAGCAGTTCTTC.